This T cell receptor beta chain is drawn from a study of CD8+ T cells in alopecia areata (dated by TCRdb to 2016 to 2018). About the full investigation: Treated patients were enrolled in an open-label pilot trial of oral tofacitinib at 5 to 10 mg twice daily for moderate-to-severe alopecia areata. Scalp tissue and sorted CD4+ and CD8+ peripheral blood T cells from patchy and totalis/universalis alopecia areata patients and from healthy controls were covered by human TCRbeta sequencing. Scalp clonality was compared across normal scalp (n=4), patchy alopecia areata scalp (n=8), and alopecia totalis/universalis scalp (n=8). RNA was obtained with the PAXgene miRNA kit for fixed scalp, the miRNeasy kit for PBMCs, and the RNeasy kit for mouse skin. Patients on tofacitinib were biopsied at baseline and after 4 and 24 weeks of treatment, and several of the patients also had a later scalp biopsy. Patients stayed on tofacitinib for 6 to 18 months and then had 6 months of follow-up off drug so that delayed response and recurrence could be assessed. To study T cell clonal expansion in alopecia areata, the researchers applied high-throughput TCRbeta sequencing to both the C3H/HeJ mouse model and human patients. Amplification of TCRbeta CDR3 regions was done by immunoSEQ multiplex PCR using 35 Vbeta forward primers and 13 Jbeta reverse primers. In treated patients, disease severity was measured using the SALT score, which gives the percentage of scalp surface area affected.

The library relied on the immunoSEQ multiplex PCR assay. RNA was extracted from all samples and reverse transcribed into cDNA as template for TCR sequencing. SuperScript III was used to make first-strand cDNA, primed with a 2:1 mix of oligo-dT and random hexamers. A synthetic immune receptor repertoire was used to gauge amplification bias, and whatever bias remained was removed computationally. Concerning the study's data processing: Raw reads were preprocessed to remove errors, and CDR3 was defined by IMGT conventions from the conserved cysteine to phenylalanine. Clonality was computed by normalizing Shannon entropy by log2 of the number of productive unique TCRs and subtracting the result from 1. Scalp TCRbeta sequences were cross-referenced with sorted blood CD4 and CD8 repertoires so that the CD4 or CD8 identity of scalp clones could be inferred. TCRdb took this table from immuneACCESS and kept in-frame rearrangements with V and J called. Such tables lack part of the clones; where checked against another copy, unresolved V genes explain under half of the gap, and the rest is unexplained. V and J calls and clone size are those listed in that table; D and trimming were worked out from the DNA. The sample data list under 350,000 clones, and 55% to 75% of these were observed just once. Roughly 1.8% of the sample is held by the ten biggest clonotypes.

Trimming takes 8 bases off V and 2 bases off J; junction bases not matched to a gene: 4. From a lookup of the germline V gene, CDR1 and CDR2 are SQVTM and ANQGSEA. From cysteine to phenylalanine, the CDR3 is 12 amino acids long. Left in the record is the CDR3 DNA by itself, 36 bases read in frame from the first base. The investigation overall reported the following: Shared TCR sequences between patients were less evident than in mice, which may be partly attributable to HLA diversity in the patient population. Because the treated cohort was small and included a single nonresponder, larger studies are needed to assess links between baseline CD8+ expansion and response. Unlike mouse skin, which is dominated by gammadelta T cells, normal human skin has resident alphabeta T cells that are also sequenced, and this complicates analysis of the scalp TCR repertoire. During tofacitinib treatment, many expanded lesional clones stuck around in both scalp and blood, and this persistence may partly explain why relapse happens after treatment is stopped. Lesional scalp, especially in alopecia totalis/universalis, showed higher clonality and more expanded CD8+ clones than normal scalp, suggesting antigenic drive. Tofacitinib significantly decreased scalp clonality and the number of expanded CD8+ clones among the top 100 scalp clones.

The time point label of this sample denotes: around 26 weeks on oral tofacitinib. What the treatment or condition label conveys for this sample: oral pan-JAK inhibitor, 5-10 mg twice daily. From alopecia areata patients, peripheral blood was collected along with lesional scalp punch biopsies. After PBMCs were isolated by density centrifugation and stained for CD3, CD4 and CD8, a FACSAria was used to sort CD4+ and CD8+ T cells. Of note for this clone: The antigen this receptor binds is unknown. The record has no base qualities; no much larger clone is one base away.

The V gene is TRBV29-1 and the J gene is TRBJ2-5; TRBD1 fits 8 bases in the junction. The starting material was CD4+ T cells sorted from blood, obtained at week 24, from a patient treated with tofacitinib. This clonotype was obtained from a human donor with alopecia areata. CDR3 protein: CSTRTGQETQYF. The DNA sequence is as follows: TGCAGCACCCGGACAGGGCAAGAGACCCAGTACTTC.